The next 5 T cell receptor beta chains were all read from a single sample in a study of shared clonotypes between healthy human individuals (dated by TCRdb to 2020 to 2022). Library preparation used the immunoSEQ multiplex PCR assay. The clones in this table, taken by TCRdb from immuneACCESS, are in-frame only. Not every clone is retained; where verified, under half of the shortfall comes from an unresolved V gene, and the cause of the rest is unknown. The sample table shows about 1.1 million clones, and more than 75% are seen once. Of the sample, around 0.47% is held by the ten largest clones. Sequenced: memory CD4+ T cells from PBMCs. Reading the label with the study, this specimen's cell subset or site is: CD45RA-negative fraction. The receptors were gathered from a man younger than 30 in good health. Some clones in this sample may be carry-over from other donors' samples.

The V call is TRBV29-1, the J call TRBJ2-4; D is ambiguous. The V gene lost 4 bases and the J gene lost 10 bases, with 17 bases spanning the gap. The germline V gene encodes CDR1 SQVTM and CDR2 ANQGSEA. This CDR3 comprises 13 residues. The CDR3 DNA follows: TGCAGCGTTGTCCCGGACGGATCCGAGATTCAGTACTTC. Amino acids: CSVVPDGSEIQYF.

V is TRBV11-2 and J is TRBJ2-7, with 7 bases fitting TRBD2. V shed 3 bases and J 6 bases; nucleotides not matched to a gene: 11. This CDR3 is 15 amino acids long. Germline V gene sequence: CDR1 SGHAT, CDR2 FQNNGV. CDR3 region: CASSLVAGASAEQYF. The CDR3, as DNA: TGTGCCAGCAGCTTGGTGGCGGGAGCGTCGGCCGAGCAGTACTTC.

V and J are TRBV5-1 and TRBJ2-5, with 9 bases matching TRBD2. Trimming at V came to 1 base and at J to 2 bases, leaving 6 bases not matched to a gene. CDR1 and CDR2 (germline): SGHRS, YFSETQ. The CDR3 loop spans 16 amino acids. CDR3 nucleotide sequence: TGCGCCAGCAGCTTGTTGGCTAGCGGGACGCAAGAGACCCAGTACTTC. As protein: CASSLLASGTQETQYF.

This clone was observed once. This rearrangement joins TRBV28 to TRBJ2-6, with a weak D call TRBD2 (5 bases). The CDR3 is 17 amino acids. Trimming left V 3 bases short and J 0 bases short, with 12 bases between. CDR1 is MDHEN and CDR2 is SYDVKM in the germline V gene. The CDR3 here is CASSLEAGDSGANVLTF. In nucleotides, the CDR3 is TGTGCCAGCAGTTTGGAGGCAGGAGACTCTGGGGCCAACGTCCTGACTTTC.

The V gene is TRBV5-3, the J gene TRBJ2-7; 7 bases line up with TRBD1. TRBV5-3 is sorted into the ORF group, with uncertain function. After removal of 8 bases from V and 4 bases from J, the junction contained 12 bases not matched to a gene. This CDR3 region has 14 residues. The CDR3 DNA sequence: TGTGCCAGCAGCCCGGACAGGACATATTACGAGCAGTACTTC. Amino acid sequence: CASSPDRTYYEQYF.